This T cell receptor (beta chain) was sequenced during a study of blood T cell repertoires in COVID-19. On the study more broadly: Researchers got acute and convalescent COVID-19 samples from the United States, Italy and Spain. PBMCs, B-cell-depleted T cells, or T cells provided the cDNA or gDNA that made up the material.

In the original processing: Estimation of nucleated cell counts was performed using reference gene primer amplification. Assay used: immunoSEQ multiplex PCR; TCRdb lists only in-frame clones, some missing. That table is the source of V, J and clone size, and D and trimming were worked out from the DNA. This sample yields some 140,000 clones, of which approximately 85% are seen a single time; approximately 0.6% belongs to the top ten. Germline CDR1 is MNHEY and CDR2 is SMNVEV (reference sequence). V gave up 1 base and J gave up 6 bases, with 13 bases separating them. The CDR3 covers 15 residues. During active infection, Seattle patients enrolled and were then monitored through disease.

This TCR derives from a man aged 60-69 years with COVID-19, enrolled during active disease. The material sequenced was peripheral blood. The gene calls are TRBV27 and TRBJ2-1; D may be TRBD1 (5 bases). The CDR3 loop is CASSLWGLASNEQFF. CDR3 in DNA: TGTGCCAGCAGTTTATGGGGCTTGGCCTCCAATGAGCAGTTCTTC.